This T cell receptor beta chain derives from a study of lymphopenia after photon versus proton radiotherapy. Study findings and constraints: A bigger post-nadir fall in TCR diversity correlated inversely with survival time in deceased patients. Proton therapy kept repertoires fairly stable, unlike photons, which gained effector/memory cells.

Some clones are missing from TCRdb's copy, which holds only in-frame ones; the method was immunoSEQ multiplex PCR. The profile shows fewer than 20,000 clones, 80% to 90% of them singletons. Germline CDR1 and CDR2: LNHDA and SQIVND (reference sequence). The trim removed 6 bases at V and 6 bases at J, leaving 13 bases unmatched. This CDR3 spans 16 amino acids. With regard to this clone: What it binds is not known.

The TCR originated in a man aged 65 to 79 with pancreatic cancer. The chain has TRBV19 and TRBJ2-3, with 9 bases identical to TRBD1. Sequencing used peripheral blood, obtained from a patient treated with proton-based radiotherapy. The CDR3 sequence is CASSVEHGQGSDTQYF. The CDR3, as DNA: TGTGCCAGTAGCGTAGAACACGGACAGGGGAGCGATACGCAGTATTTT.